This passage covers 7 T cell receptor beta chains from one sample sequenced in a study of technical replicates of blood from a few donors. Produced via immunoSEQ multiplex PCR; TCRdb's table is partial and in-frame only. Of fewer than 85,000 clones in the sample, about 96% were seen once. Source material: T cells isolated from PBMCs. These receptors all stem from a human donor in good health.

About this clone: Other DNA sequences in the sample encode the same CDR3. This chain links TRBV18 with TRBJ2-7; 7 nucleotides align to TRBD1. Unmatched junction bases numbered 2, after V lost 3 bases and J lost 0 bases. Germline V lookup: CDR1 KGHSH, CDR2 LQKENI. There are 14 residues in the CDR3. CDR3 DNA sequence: TGTGCCAGCTCACCGGGACAGAGCTCCTACGAGCAGTACTTC. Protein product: CASSPGQSSYEQYF.

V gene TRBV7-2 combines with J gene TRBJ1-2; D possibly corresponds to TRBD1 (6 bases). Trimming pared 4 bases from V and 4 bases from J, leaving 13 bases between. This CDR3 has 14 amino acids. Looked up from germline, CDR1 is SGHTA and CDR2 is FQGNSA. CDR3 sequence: CASSSGVVGYGYTF. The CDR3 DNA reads TGTGCCAGCAGCTCAGGGGTCGTTGGCTATGGCTACACCTTC.

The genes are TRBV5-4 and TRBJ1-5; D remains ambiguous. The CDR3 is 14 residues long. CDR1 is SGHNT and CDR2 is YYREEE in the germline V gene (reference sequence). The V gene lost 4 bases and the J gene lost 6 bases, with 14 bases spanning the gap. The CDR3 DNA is TGTGCCAGCAGCCGTGAGGGAATGGCTCAGCCCCAGCATTTT. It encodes CASSREGMAQPQHF. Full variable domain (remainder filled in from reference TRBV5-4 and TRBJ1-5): ETGVTQSPTHLIKTRGQQVTLRCSSQSGHNTVSWYQQALGQGPQFIFQYYREEENGRGNFPPRFSGLQFPNYSSELNVNALELDDSALYLCASSREGMAQPQHFGDGTRLSIL.

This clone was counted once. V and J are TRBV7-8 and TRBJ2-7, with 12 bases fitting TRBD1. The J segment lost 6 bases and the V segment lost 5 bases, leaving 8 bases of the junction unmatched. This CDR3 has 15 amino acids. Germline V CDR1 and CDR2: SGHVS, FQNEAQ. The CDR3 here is CASSAGTGGSGEQYF. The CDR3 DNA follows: TGTGCCAGCAGCGCCGGGACAGGGGGCTCTGGCGAGCAGTACTTC.

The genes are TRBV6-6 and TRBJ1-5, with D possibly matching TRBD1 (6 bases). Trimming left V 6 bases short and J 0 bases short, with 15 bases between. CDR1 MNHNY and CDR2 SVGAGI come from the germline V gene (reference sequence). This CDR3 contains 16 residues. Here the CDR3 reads CASSFPTGNSNQPQHF. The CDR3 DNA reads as TGTGCCAGCAGCTTTCCTACAGGGAATAGCAATCAGCCCCAGCATTTT.

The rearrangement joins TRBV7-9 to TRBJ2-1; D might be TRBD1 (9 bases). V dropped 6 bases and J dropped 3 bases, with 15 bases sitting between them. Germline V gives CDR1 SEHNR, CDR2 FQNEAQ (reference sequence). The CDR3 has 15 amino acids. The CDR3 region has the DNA TGTGCCAGCAGAATAGCGGGACAGGGCTACAATGAGCAGTTCTTC. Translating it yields CASRIAGQGYNEQFF.

The CDR3 here is CAWSSGNWAFF. In nucleotides, the CDR3 is TGTGCCTGGAGTTCGGGTAACTGGGCTTTCTTT. The V call is TRBV30, the J call TRBJ1-1; no firm D call. The CDR3 has 11 amino acids. CDR1 is GTSNPN, CDR2 SVGIG, per germline (reference sequence). V lost 2 bases and J 11 bases, leaving 12 bases between the germline ends.